The clone carrying this TCR beta chain appeared many times. Its antigen is undetermined. Unique molecular identifiers were incorporated into the prepared TCRbeta library. MiXCR was run by TCRdb on the PCR reads, yielding one entry per CDR3 protein. The sample has roughly 500,000 distinct CDR3 sequences; over 9.5% are singletons. The sample originates from a study of T-cell reconstitution after alpha-beta-depleted transplantation in children. Study-level findings and limits: Recipient T cells and thymic progenitors that survived gave rise to the high TCRbeta diversity observed at day 60 in some patients. The origin of alpha-beta T cells about two months after transplant was reportedly several hundred expanded graft clones. T-cell numbers and diversity, one year after transplant, stemmed largely from T cells that were newly produced.

The J segment lost 8 bases and the V segment lost 6 bases, leaving 3 bases of the junction unmatched. The length of the CDR3 is 11 residues. The TCR sequence derives from a child aged 2-15 years with inherited bone marrow failure, due to receive a stem cell transplant. Material: PBMCs, obtained before TCRalphabeta/CD19-depleted stem cell transplant. This rearrangement joins TRBV12-3 or TRBV12-4 to TRBJ2-5; 7 bases match TRBD2. The CDR3 region has the DNA TGTGCCAGCAGCGGGGGGTATACCCAGTACTTC. This translates into CASSGGYTQYF.